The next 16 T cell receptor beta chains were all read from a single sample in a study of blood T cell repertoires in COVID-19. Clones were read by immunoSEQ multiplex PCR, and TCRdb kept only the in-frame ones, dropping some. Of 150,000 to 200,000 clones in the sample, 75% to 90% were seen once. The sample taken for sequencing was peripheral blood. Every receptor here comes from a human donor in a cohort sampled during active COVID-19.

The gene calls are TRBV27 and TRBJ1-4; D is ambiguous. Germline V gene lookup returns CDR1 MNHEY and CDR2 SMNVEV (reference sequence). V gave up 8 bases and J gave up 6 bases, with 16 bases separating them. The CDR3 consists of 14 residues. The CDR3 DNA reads TGTGCCAGCCGGCAGTTGGGCGGGGATGAAAAACTGTTTTTT. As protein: CASRQLGGDEKLFF. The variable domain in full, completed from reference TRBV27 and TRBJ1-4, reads EAQVTQNPRYLITVTGKKLTVTCSQNMNHEYMSWYRQDPGLGLRQIYYSMNVEVTDKGDVPEGYKVSRKEKRNFPLILESPSPNQTSLYFCASRQLGGDEKLFFGSGTQLSVL.

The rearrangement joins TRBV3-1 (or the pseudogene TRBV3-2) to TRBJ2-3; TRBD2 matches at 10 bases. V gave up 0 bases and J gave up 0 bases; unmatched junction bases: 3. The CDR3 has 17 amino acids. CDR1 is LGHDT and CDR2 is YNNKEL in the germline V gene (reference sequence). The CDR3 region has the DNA TGTGCCAGCAGCCAAGAATGGACTAGCGGAAGCACAGATACGCAGTATTTT. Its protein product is CASSQEWTSGSTDTQYF.

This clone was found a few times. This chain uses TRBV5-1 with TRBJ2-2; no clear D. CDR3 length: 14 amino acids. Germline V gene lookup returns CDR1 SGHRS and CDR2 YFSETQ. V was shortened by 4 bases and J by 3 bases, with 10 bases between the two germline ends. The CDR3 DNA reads TGCGCCAGCAGCAAGATTGAGGACACCGGGGAGCTGTTTTTT. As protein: CASSKIEDTGELFF. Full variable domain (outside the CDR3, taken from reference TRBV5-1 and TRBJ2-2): KAGVTQTPRYLIKTRGQQVTLSCSPISGHRSVSWYQQTPGQGLQFLFEYFSETQRNKGNFPGRFSGRQFSNSRSEMNVSTLELGDSALYLCASSKIEDTGELFFGEGSRLTVL.

This CDR3 reads CASSEGTRPNEQFF. CDR3 nucleotides: TGTGCCAGCAGCGAGGGGACTAGGCCCAATGAGCAGTTCTTC. The chain couples TRBV9 to TRBJ2-1; 8 bases are shared with TRBD2. The V segment lost 3 bases and the J segment 6 bases; nucleotides outside the gene matches: 5. Germline loops: CDR1 SGDLS, CDR2 YYNGEE. This CDR3 contains 14 residues.

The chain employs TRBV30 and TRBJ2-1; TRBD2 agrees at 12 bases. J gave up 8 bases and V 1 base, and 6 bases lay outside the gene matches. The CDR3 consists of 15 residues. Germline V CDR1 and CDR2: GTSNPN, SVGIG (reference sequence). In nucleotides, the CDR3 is TGTGCCTGGAGTGCACTAGCGGGGGGCCCCGATGAGCAGTTCTTC. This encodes CAWSALAGGPDEQFF. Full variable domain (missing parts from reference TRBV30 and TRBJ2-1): SQTIHQWPATLVQPVGSPLSLECTVEGTSNPNLYWYRQAAGRGLQLLFYSVGIGQISSEVPQNLSASRPQDRQFILSSKKLLLSDSGFYLCAWSALAGGPDEQFFGPGTRLTVL.

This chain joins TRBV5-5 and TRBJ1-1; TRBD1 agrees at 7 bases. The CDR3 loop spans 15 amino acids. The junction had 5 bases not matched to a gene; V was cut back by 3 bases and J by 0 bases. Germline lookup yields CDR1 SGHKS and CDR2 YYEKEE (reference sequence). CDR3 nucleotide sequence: TGTGCCAGCAGCTGGGGACAGCTTATGAACACTGAAGCTTTCTTT. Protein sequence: CASSWGQLMNTEAFF.

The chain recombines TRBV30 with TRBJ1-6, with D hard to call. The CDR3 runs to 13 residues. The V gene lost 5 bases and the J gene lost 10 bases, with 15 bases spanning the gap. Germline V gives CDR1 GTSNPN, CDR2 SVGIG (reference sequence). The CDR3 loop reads CAWSKRGVSPLHF. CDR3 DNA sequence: TGTGCCTGGTCTAAACGGGGAGTCTCACCCCTCCACTTT.

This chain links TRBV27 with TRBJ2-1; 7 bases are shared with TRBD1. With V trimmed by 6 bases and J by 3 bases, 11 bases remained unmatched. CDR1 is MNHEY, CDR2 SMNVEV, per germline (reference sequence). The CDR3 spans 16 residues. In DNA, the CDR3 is TGTGCCAGCAGCCGGAACACAGGGGTGGGCTACAATGAGCAGTTCTTC. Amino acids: CASSRNTGVGYNEQFF.

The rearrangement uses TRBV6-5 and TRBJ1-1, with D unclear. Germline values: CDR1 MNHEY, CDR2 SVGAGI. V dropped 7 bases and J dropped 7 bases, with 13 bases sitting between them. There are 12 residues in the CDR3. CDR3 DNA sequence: TGTGCCAGCACCCGCGGCCGGGGTGAAGCTTTCTTT. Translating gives CASTRGRGEAFF.

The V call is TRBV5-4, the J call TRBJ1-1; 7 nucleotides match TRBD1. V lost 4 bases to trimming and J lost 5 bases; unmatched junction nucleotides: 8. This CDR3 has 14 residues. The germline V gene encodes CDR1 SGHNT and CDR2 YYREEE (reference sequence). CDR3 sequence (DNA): TGTGCCAGCAGCACCGGGACAGCAACTACTGAAGCTTTCTTT. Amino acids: CASSTGTATTEAFF.

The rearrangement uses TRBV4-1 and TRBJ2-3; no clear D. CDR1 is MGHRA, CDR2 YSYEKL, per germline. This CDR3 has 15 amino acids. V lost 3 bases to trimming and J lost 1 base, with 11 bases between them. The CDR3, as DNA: TGCGCCAGCAGCCAGGGCAGGTTCGGCACAGATACGCAGTATTTT. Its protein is CASSQGRFGTDTQYF.

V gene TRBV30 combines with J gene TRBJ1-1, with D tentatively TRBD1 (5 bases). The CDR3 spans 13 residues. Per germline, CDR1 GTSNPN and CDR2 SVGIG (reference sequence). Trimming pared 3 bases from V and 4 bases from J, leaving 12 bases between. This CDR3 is CAWSAGLFTEAFF. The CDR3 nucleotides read TGTGCCTGGAGCGCAGGGTTATTCACTGAAGCTTTCTTT.

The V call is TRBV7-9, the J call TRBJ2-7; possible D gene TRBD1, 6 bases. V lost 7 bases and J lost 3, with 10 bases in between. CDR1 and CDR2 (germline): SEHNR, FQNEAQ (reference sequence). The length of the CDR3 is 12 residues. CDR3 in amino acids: CASIGQNYEQYF. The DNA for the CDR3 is TGTGCCAGCATCGGACAGAACTACGAGCAGTACTTC.

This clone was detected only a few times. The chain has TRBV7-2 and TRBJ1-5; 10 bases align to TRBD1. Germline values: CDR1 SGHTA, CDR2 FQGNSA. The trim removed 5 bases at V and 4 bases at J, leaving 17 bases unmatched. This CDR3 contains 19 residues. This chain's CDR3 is CASSLEDRGEGVWNQPQHF. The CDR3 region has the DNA TGTGCCAGCAGCCTCGAGGACAGGGGGGAGGGGGTGTGGAATCAGCCCCAGCATTTT.

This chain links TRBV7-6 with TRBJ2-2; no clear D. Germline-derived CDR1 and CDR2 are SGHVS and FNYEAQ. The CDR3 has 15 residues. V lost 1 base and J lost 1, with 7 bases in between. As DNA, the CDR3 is TGTGCCAGCAGCTTAGTGTCAGGGAACACCGGGGAGCTGTTTTTT. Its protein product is CASSLVSGNTGELFF.

CDR3 residues: CASSVRGSYGYTF. The CDR3 nucleotides read TGTGCCAGCAGCGTACGGGGTTCCTATGGCTACACCTTC. The chain is built from TRBV9 and TRBJ1-2; D is uncertain. V gave up 1 base and J gave up 4 bases, with 8 bases separating them. Per germline, CDR1 SGDLS and CDR2 YYNGEE. CDR3 length: 13 residues.